This section outlines one T cell receptor (beta chain) sequence together with its context. Which antigen it targets is not known. The sample holds no much larger clone one base away, and base qualities are not on file. The immunoSEQ Assay was the method used to sequence TCRbeta CDR3 regions. After extraction, genomic DNA underwent amplification by bias-controlled multiplex PCR, followed by high-throughput sequencing. The original pipeline was this. To quantify the absolute abundance of each unique TCRbeta CDR3 region, sequences were collapsed and filtered. Usable DNA was measured by amplifying reference genes present in all nucleated cells, and TCRbeta template counts were normalized to that usable DNA to estimate T cell fraction. Repertoire TCRs were annotated as SARS-CoV-2-specific when V gene, CDR3 amino acid sequence and J gene were exactly matched to a known reactive TCR set. MIRA supplied the reference SARS-CoV-2 TCR set, which was filtered for enrichment in COVID-19-positive ImmuneCODE repertoires so that public or cross-reactive TCRs were removed. Based on the MIRA antigens, annotated TCRs were further analysed at the level of specific ORF or position within ORF. Breadth was defined as the number of annotated unique rearrangements divided by the total number of unique productive rearrangements, and depth was defined as the summed frequency of the annotated unique rearrangements. Two-sided Wilcoxon rank-sum tests were used to compare TCR breadth between groups. TCRdb holds this immuneACCESS table with in-frame rearrangements only. Some clones are missing; in checked studies, unresolved V genes explain under half, and the rest has no known cause. From that table come the V and J calls and clone size; the DNA was used to work out D and trimming. The sample has more than 350,000 clones on record, around 90% of them singletons. The ten largest clonotypes hold 10% to 15% of the sample.

Trimmed from V: 0 bases; trimmed from J: 2 bases; junction bases lacking a gene match: 5. From the cysteine up to the phenylalanine, the CDR3 has a length of 16 residues. Just the 48-base CDR3 DNA is kept, in frame starting at base 1. From a lookup of the germline V gene, CDR1 and CDR2 are SGHDN and FVKESK. This specimen belongs to a study of Ad26.COV2.S vaccination and SARS-CoV-2 variants (dated by TCRdb to 2020 to 2022). Describing the broader study: Donors in the vaccine arm were drawn from COV1001, a phase I-IIa trial of Ad26.COV2.S in healthy adults that was multicentre, randomized, double-blind and placebo-controlled. A total of 32 samples were included in the TCR-sequenced set, comprising roughly 19 Ad26.COV2.S vaccine recipients, 5 placebo recipients and 8 SARS-CoV-2 convalescent individuals. Throughout the experiments and outcome assessment, investigators stayed blinded to trial group allocation. Ad26.COV2.S was administered intramuscularly at 5 x 10^10 or 1 x 10^11 viral particles, either as a single shot or as two shots given 56 days apart. Trial participants were randomized into five groups of five, in which low-dose or high-dose Ad26.COV2.S was given once or twice, or placebo was given on both occasions. TCRbeta repertoire sequencing was used to assess the specificity and breadth of SARS-CoV-2-reactive T cell receptors after Ad26.COV2.S vaccination.

Results the study describes overall, beyond this receptor: Substantial breadth of spike-specific CD8+ and CD4+ T cell responses was reported after vaccination. The study was not powered to compare responses between vaccine doses or regimens. Comparable non-spike TCR breadth was observed between vaccine and placebo recipients, consistent with only spike being contained in the vaccine. Spike-specific TCR breadth was higher in Ad26.COV2.S recipients than in placebo recipients (P = 0.0014). According to the authors, total T cell responses may have been underestimated by the TCR breadth and depth analyses.

What the treatment or condition label conveys for this sample: approximately 18 received Ad26.COV2.S at low or high dose, single or two shots; 5 received placebo; per-sample allocation not given. Repertoires of vaccine and placebo recipients were sequenced from samples collected on day 63 after the first injection. In Cohort 1b, some 25 adults aged 18-55 years were enrolled at a single site in Boston, USA, between 29 July and 7 August 2020. Ad26.COV2.S consisted of a replication-incompetent adenovirus type 26 vector by which a prefusion-stabilized SARS-CoV-2 spike protein from the original Wuhan strain was expressed.

The starting material was peripheral blood, obtained in a trial of Ad26.COV2.S vaccine versus placebo. This TCR derives from a person between 18 and 65 years old who received the Ad26.COV2.S COVID-19 vaccine or a placebo. The V gene is TRBV14 and the J gene is TRBJ2-7, with TRBD1 matching 9 junction bases. The nucleotide sequence is given as TGTGCCAGCAGCCAAGAGGGTGGACAGGGGACCTACGAGCAGTACTTC. Its protein product is CASSQEGGQGTYEQYF.